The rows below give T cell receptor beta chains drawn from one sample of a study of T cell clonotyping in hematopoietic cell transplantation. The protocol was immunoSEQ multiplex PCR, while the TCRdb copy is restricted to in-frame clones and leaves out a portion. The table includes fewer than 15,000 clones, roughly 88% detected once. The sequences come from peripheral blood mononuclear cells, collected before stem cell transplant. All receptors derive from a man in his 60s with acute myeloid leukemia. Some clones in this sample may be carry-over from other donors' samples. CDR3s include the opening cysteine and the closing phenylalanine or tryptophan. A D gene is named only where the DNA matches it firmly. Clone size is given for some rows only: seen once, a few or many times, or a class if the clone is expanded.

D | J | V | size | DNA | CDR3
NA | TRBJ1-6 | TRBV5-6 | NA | TGTGCCAGCAGCTTCGGCTTCTCCTATAATTCACCCCTCCACTTT | CASSFGFSYNSPLHF
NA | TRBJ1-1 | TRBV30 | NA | TGTGCCTGGAGTCCGGACAGTCGGACTGAAGCTTTCTTT | CAWSPDSRTEAFF
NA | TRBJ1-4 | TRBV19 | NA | TGTGCCAGTAGTATCTGGGGCGAAAAACTGTTTTTT | CASSIWGEKLFF
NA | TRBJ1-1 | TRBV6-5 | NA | TGTGCCAGCAGACCCCGACGGGTGAACACTGAAGCTTTCTTT | CASRPRRVNTEAFF
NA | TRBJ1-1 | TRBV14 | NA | TGTGCCAGCAGCCAATTGGAGAGACCTGAAGCTTTCTTT | CASSQLERPEAFF
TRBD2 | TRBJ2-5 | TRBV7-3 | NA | TGTGCCAGCAGCCTCGGGACTAGCGGGGGGGCCGCGCTCCGCAAAGAGACCCAGTACTTC | CASSLGTSGGAALRKETQYF
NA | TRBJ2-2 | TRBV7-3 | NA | TGTGCCAGCAGCTTAACCGGGGAGCTGTTTTTT | CASSLTGELFF
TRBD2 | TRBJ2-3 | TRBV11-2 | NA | TGTGCCAGCAGGCCCTACTTAGCGGGGGGGACAGATACGCAGTATTTT | CASRPYLAGGTDTQYF
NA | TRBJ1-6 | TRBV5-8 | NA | TGTGCCAGCAGCTTCAGGGCTACCGATTCACCCCTCCACTTT | CASSFRATDSPLHF
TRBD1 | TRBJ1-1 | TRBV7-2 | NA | TGTGCCAGCAGCCCCAACAGGGGAGTCAACACTGAAGCTTTCTTT | CASSPNRGVNTEAFF
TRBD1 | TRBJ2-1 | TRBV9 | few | TGTGCCAGCAGCCCCCAGGGGGACACCGACAATGAGCAGTTCTTC | CASSPQGDTDNEQFF
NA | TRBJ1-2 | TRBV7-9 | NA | TGTGCCAGCAGCTTAGGAAACTATGGCTACACCTTC | CASSLGNYGYTF
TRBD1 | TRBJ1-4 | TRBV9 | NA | TGTGCCAGCAGTCGCATCGGACAGGGCGGGGAAAAACTGTTTTTT | CASSRIGQGGEKLFF
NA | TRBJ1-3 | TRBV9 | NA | TGTGCCAGCAGCGCTCAGAGCTCTGGAAACACCATATATTTT | CASSAQSSGNTIYF
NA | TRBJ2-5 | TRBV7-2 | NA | TGTGCCAGCAGTGTTAGTCGGTTGGGAAGGGGAGAGACCCAGTACTTC | CASSVSRLGRGETQYF
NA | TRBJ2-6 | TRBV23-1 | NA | TGCGCCAGCAGTAGCAGACGGCAACAAAGTCGGGCCAACGTCCTGACTTTC | CASSSRRQQSRANVLTF
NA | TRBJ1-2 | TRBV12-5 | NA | TGTGCTAGTGGTTTTAATATTAACTATGGCTACACCTTC | CASGFNINYGYTF
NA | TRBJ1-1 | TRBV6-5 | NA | TGTGCCAGCAGTCTCCGCGGGAGGAACACTGAAGCTTTCTTT | CASSLRGRNTEAFF
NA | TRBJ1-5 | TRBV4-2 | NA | TGTGCCAGCAGCCAAGAATACGGACGATCCAATCAGCCCCAGCATTTT | CASSQEYGRSNQPQHF
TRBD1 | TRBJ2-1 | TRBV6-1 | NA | TGTGCCAGCAGTTCCCGGACAGGGGGGAGCTATGAGCAGTTCTTC | CASSSRTGGSYEQFF
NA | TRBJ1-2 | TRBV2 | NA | TGTGCCAGCAGTGGTATGTCTCGAGGAAGCTATGGCTACACCTTC | CASSGMSRGSYGYTF
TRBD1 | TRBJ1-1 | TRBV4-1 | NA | TGCGCCAGCAGCCAAGATCAGGTGGACAGGGGAGGGAACACTGAAGCTTTCTTT | CASSQDQVDRGGNTEAFF
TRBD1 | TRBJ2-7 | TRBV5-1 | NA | TGCGCCAGCAGCCCGGCGGGACAGGCCTACGAGCAGTACTTC | CASSPAGQAYEQYF
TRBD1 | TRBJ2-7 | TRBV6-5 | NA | TGTGCCAGCAGTTACCTCGGGACAGATAACTACGAGCAGTACTTC | CASSYLGTDNYEQYF
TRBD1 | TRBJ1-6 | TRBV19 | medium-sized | TGTGCCAGTAGTATCCGGGACAGTGATAATTCACCCCTCCACTTT | CASSIRDSDNSPLHF
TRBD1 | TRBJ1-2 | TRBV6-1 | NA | TGTGCCAGCACTCAAAGGGGACAGCAAAACTATGGCTACACCTTC | CASTQRGQQNYGYTF
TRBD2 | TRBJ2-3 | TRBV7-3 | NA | TGTGCCAGCAGCCCTAGAGGCGGGGGAGATACGCAGTATTTT | CASSPRGGGDTQYF
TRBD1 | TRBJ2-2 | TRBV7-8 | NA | TGTGCCAGCAGCTCCCGGACAGGTTCGAACACCGGGGAGCTGTTTTTT | CASSSRTGSNTGELFF
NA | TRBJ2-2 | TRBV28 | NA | TGTGCCAGCAGTTTAGCTAGTGCCAGCGGGGAGCTGTTTTTT | CASSLASASGELFF
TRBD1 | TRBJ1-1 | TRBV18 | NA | TGTGCCAGCTCACCAGACGGGACAGGGGCTTATATCACTGAAGCTTTCTTT | CASSPDGTGAYITEAFF
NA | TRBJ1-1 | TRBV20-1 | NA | TGCAGTGTGGGGGGATACACTGAAGCTTTCTTT | CSVGGYTEAFF
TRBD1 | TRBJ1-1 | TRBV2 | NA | TGTGCCAGCAGCGCTGGACAGGGGGTAGAAGCTTTCTTT | CASSAGQGVEAFF
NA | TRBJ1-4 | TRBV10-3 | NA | TGTGCCATCAAGGAATCAATGGGCGAAAAACTGTTTTTT | CAIKESMGEKLFF
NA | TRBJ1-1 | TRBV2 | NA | TGTGCCAGCAGTGTGGACCTGGGCACTGAAGCTTTCTTT | CASSVDLGTEAFF
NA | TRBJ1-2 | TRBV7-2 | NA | TGTGCCAGCAGCCCCGGGGTCGACAGGAACTATGGCTACACCTTC | CASSPGVDRNYGYTF
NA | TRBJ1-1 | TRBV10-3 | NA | TGTGCCACCCGGAGTGGGACGGGGGGCGAGAACACTGAAGCTTTCTTT | CATRSGTGGENTEAFF
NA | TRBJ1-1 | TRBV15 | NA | TGTGCCACCAGCCCGGGTGGGATGAACACTGAAGCTTTCTTT | CATSPGGMNTEAFF
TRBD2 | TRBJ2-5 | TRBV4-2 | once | TGTGCCAGCAGCCAAGAGCGGGGGGCGCAAGAGACCCAGTACTTC | CASSQERGAQETQYF
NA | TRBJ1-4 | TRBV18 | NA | TGTGCCAGCTCACCACTCGGAGGAACTAATGAAAAACTGTTTTTT | CASSPLGGTNEKLFF